This T cell receptor beta chain appears in the sequencing data of a study of blood T cells in healthy people across ages. The authors ran a second PCR of about 7 to 11 cycles using a sample-barcoded 5' primer and a J-beta primer mix. From the 5' RACE reads, TCRdb called clonotypes with MiXCR, one entry per CDR3 protein. The sample consists of roughly 730,000 distinct CDR3 sequences, 56% of them appearing once. Trimming pared 5 bases from V and 5 bases from J, leaving 18 bases between. Looked up from germline, CDR1 is SGHTA and CDR2 is FQGTGA. This CDR3 contains 15 residues. The specimen was blood. This chain joins TRBV7-3 and TRBJ2-5, with D perhaps given as TRBD1 or TRBD2 (5 bases each). The sequence was collected from a man in his forties or fifties in good health. CDR3 bases: TGTGCCAGCAGCCCCACGTCAGGGACGGGGGAGACCCAGTACTTC. Protein sequence: CASSPTSGTGETQYF.